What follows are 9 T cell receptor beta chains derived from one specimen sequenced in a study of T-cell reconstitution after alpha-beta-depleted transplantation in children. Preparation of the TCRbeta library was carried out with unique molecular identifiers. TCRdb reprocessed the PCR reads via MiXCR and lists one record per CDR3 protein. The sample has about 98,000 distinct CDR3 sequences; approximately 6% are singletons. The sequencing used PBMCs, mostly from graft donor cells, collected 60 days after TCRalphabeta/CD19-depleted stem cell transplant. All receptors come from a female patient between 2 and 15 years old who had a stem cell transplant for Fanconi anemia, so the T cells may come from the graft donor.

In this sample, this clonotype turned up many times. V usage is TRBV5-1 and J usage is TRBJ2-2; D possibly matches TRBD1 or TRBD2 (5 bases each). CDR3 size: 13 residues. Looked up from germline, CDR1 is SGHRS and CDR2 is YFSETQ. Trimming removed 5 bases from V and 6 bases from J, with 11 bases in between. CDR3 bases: TGCGCCAGCAGTCCCACGGGACCCGGGGAGCTGTTTTTT. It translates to CASSPTGPGELFF.

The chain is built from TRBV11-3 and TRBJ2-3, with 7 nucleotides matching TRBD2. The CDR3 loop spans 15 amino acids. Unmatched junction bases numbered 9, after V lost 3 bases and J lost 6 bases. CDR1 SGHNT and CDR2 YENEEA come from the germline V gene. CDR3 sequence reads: CASSLYPGGEDTQYF. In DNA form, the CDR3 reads TGTGCCAGCAGCTTGTACCCGGGAGGTGAGGATACGCAGTATTTT.

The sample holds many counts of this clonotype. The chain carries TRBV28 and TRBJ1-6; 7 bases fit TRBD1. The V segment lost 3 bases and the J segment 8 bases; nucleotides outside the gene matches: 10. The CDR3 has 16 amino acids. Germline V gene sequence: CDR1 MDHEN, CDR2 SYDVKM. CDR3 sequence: CASSFRRRQGDSPLHF. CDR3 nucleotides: TGTGCCAGCAGTTTTCGCCGTCGACAGGGTGATTCACCCCTCCACTTT.

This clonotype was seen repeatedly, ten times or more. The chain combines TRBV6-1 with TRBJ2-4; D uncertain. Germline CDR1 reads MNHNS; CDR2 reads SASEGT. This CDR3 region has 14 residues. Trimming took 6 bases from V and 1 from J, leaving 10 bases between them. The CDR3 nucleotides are TGTGCCAGCAGCAACGCGTTGGCCAAAAACATTCAGTACTTC. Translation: CASSNALAKNIQYF.

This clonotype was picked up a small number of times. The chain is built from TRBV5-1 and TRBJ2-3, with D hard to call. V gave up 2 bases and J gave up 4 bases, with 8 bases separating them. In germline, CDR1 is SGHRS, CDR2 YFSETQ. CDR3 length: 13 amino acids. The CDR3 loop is CASSLVHPDTQYF. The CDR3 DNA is TGCGCCAGCAGCTTAGTTCACCCAGATACGCAGTATTTT.

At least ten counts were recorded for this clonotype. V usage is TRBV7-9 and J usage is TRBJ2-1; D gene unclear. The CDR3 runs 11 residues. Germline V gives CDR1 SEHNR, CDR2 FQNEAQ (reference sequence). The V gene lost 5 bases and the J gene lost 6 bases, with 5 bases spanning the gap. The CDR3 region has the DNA TGTGCCAGCAGCCCCGGCAATGAGCAGTTCTTC. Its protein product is CASSPGNEQFF.

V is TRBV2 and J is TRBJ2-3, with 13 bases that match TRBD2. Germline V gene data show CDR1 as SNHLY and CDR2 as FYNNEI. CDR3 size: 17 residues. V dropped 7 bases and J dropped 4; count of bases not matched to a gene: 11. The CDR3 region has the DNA TGTGCCAGCACCCTGAAGAGGACTAGCGGGGGTCCAGATACGCAGTATTTT. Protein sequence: CASTLKRTSGGPDTQYF.

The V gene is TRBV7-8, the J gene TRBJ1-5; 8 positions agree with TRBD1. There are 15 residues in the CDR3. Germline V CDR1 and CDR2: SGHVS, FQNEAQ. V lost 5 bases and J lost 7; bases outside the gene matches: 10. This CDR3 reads CASSANPGGWQPQHF. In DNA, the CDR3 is TGTGCCAGCAGCGCCAATCCAGGGGGCTGGCAGCCCCAGCATTTT. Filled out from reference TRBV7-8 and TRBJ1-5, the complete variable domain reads GAGVSQSPRYKVAKRGQDVALRCDPISGHVSLFWYQQALGQGPEFLTYFQNEAQLDKSGLPSDRFFAERPEGSVSTLKIQRTQQEDSAVYLCASSANPGGWQPQHFGDGTRLSIL.

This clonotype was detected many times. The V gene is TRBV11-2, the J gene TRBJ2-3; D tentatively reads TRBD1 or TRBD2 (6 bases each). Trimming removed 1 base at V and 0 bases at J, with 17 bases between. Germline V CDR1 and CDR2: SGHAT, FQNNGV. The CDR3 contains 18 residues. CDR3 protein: CASSLGLGGPPSTDTQYF. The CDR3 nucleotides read TGTGCCAGCAGCTTAGGTCTAGGGGGGCCCCCTAGCACAGATACGCAGTATTTT.